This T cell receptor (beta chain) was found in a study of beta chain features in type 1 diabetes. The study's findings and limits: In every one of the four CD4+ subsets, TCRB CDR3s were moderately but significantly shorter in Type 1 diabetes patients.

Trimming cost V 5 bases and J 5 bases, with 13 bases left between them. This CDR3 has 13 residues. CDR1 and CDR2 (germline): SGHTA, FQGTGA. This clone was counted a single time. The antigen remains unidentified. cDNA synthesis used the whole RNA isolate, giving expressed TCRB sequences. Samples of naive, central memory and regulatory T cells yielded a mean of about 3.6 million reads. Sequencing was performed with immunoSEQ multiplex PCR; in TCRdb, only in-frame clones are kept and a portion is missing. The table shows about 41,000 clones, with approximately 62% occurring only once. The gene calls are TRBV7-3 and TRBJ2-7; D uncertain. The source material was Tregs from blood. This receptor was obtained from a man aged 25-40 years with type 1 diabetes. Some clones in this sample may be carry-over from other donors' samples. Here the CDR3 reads CASSRGPRDEQYF. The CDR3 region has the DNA TGTGCCAGCAGCCGAGGCCCTCGGGACGAGCAGTACTTC. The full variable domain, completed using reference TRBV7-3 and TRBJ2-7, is GAGVSQTPSNKVTEKGKYVELRCDPISGHTALYWYRQSLGQGPEFLIYFQGTGAADDSGLPNDRFFAVRPEGSVSTLKIQRTERGDSAVYLCASSRGPRDEQYFGPGTRLTVT.